Described below is a single T cell receptor beta chain sequence and its context. Its antigen is undetermined. Via MiXCR, TCRdb re-called the 5' RACE reads, giving one row per CDR3 protein. Here the sample spans more than 650,000 distinct CDR3 sequences, 5.5% to 6.5% being singletons. This sample was included in a study of identical twins. Findings of the study overall: Clonotypes of the beta chain that were abundant in cord blood carried fewer insertions (memory repertoires showed none).

The germline gives CDR1 DFQATT, CDR2 SNEGSKA (reference sequence). The V gene end was trimmed by 2 bases and the J gene end by 0 bases; junction bases not matched to a gene: 6. CDR3 length: 17 residues. This clonotype was sampled from a man aged 18 to 35 in good health. Input material: naive T cells sorted from blood. This sequence joins TRBV20-1 and TRBJ1-6; 8 bases are shared with TRBD1. CDR3 DNA: TGCAGTGCTAGAAACAGGGGGAGCCGCTCCTATAATTCACCCCTCCACTTT. Translation: CSARNRGSRSYNSPLHF.